Presented here are 6 T cell receptor beta chains from one specimen sequenced in a study of T cell responses to AZD1222 COVID-19 vaccine. Some clones are missing from TCRdb's copy, which holds only in-frame ones; the method was immunoSEQ multiplex PCR. Among approximately 110,000 clones listed, around 90% were seen once. The sample here was peripheral blood, taken on day 0 of AZD1222 vaccination. Receptors originate from an adult in good health.

The J gene is TRBJ2-7, the V gene TRBV5-6, with D unresolved. CDR1 is SGHDT, CDR2 YYEEEE, per germline. Trimming left V 1 base short and J 6 bases short, with 14 bases between. The CDR3 loop spans 14 amino acids. In nucleotides, the CDR3 is TGTGCCAGCAGCTTGCTAGGGCAGGTGTTCGAGCAGTACTTC. Amino acid sequence: CASSLLGQVFEQYF.

The rearrangement joins TRBV7-2 to TRBJ2-3; D is unresolved. The CDR3 loop spans 14 amino acids. Germline CDR1 reads SGHTA; CDR2 reads FQGNSA. Trimming stripped 4 bases from V and 5 bases from J, with 13 bases between. Written as DNA, the CDR3 is TGTGCCAGCAGCTCCCTGAAACGAGTAGATACGCAGTATTTT. As protein: CASSSLKRVDTQYF. The full variable domain, rest sourced from reference TRBV7-2 and TRBJ2-3, is GAGVSQSPSNKVTEKGKDVELRCDPISGHTALYWYRQSLGQGLEFLIYFQGNSAPDKSGLPSDRFSAERTGGSVSTLTIQRTQQEDSAVYLCASSSLKRVDTQYFGPGTRLTVL.

The CDR3: CASSQPRGGLSTEAFF. CDR3 coding DNA: TGCGCCAGCAGCCAACCTCGCGGGGGTCTCAGCACTGAAGCTTTCTTT. The gene calls are TRBV5-1 and TRBJ1-1; D perhaps matches TRBD1 (5 bases). Per germline, CDR1 SGHRS and CDR2 YFSETQ. Trimming shortened V by 4 bases and J by 4 bases, and 20 bases separated the two germline ends. The CDR3 is made up of 16 amino acids.

The rearrangement joins TRBV9 to TRBJ2-1; 9 bases match TRBD2. The ends lost 2 bases at V and 6 bases at J; junction bases unmatched: 6. The CDR3 contains 15 residues. Looked up from germline, CDR1 is SGDLS and CDR2 is YYNGEE. The CDR3 nucleotides read TGTGCCAGCAGCGTTCGCGGGGGGGCCGGCAATGAGCAGTTCTTC. It specifies CASSVRGGAGNEQFF. Together with reference TRBV9 and TRBJ2-1, the CDR3 gives the full variable domain: DSGVTQTPKHLITATGQRVTLRCSPRSGDLSVYWYQQSLDQGLQFLIQYYNGEERAKGNILERFSAQQFPDLHSELNLSSLELGDSALYFCASSVRGGAGNEQFFGPGTRLTVL.

The chain has TRBV25-1 and TRBJ2-1; TRBD2 might be the D (5 bases). In germline, CDR1 is MGHDK, CDR2 SYGVNS. V was pared by 4 bases and J by 3 bases, with 16 bases between. This CDR3 has 16 amino acids. The CDR3 loop is CASSGTPGLFYNEQFF. CDR3 bases: TGTGCCAGCAGTGGAACCCCAGGACTGTTCTACAATGAGCAGTTCTTC.

The sample holds one count of this clone. The V and J genes are TRBV28 and TRBJ1-2; TRBD1 matches 10 bases. Germline CDR1 reads MDHEN; CDR2 reads SYDVKM. This CDR3 contains 15 residues. V lost 6 bases to trimming and J lost 4 bases; unmatched junction nucleotides: 8. CDR3 sequence: CASRPGDRGSYGYTF. In DNA form, the CDR3 reads TGTGCCAGCAGACCCGGGGACAGGGGTTCCTATGGCTACACCTTC.